Listed here are 7 T cell receptor beta chains from one sample, sequenced in a study of spatial heterogeneity in lung cancer. Documented time point: sample taken at primary tumor resection. The study sequenced unsorted whole RNA from tumor, nontumor lung or frozen PBMC. From the 5' RACE reads, TCRdb called clonotypes with MiXCR, one entry per CDR3 protein. The sample records some 38,000 distinct CDR3 sequences, roughly 7.4% being singletons. Sequencing used PBMCs, obtained at surgery. The source of these receptors is a male donor with early-stage non-small cell lung cancer.

This clonotype was picked up many times. The CDR3, as DNA: TGTGCCAGCAGCCAAGAAGTTTTGGATAGTAGGGGGGGCCGCGAAGAGACCCAGTACTTC. It translates to CASSQEVLDSRGGREETQYF. The chain recombines TRBV3-1 with TRBJ2-5; tentative D call: TRBD2 (7 bases). Looked up from germline, CDR1 is LGHDT and CDR2 is YNNKEL (reference sequence). This CDR3 comprises 20 residues. Trimming left V 0 bases short and J 3 bases short, with 26 bases between.

This clonotype was observed many times. This chain connects TRBV4-2 to TRBJ2-5, with D perhaps TRBD1 or TRBD2 (6 bases each). V was clipped by 2 bases and J by 2 bases, with 12 bases between them. The CDR3 covers 15 residues. The germline V gene has CDR1 LGHNA and CDR2 YNFKEQ. CDR3 bases: TGTGCCAGCAGCCAAATAGGGGGGTTACAAGAGACCCAGTACTTC. This sequence encodes CASSQIGGLQETQYF.

This clonotype turned up a few times. The chain joins TRBV6-1 to TRBJ2-3; 10 bases match TRBD2. Trimming took 5 bases from V and 2 from J; bases not matched to a gene: 10. The CDR3 is 17 amino acids. CDR1 and CDR2 from the germline V gene are MNHNS and SASEGT. The CDR3: CASSPAGGRSYTDTQYF. In DNA, the CDR3 is TGTGCCAGCAGTCCAGCGGGGGGGCGGAGTTACACAGATACGCAGTATTTT.

In its sample, this clonotype was seen many times. The V gene is TRBV2, the J gene TRBJ2-1; D ambiguous. Germline-derived CDR1 and CDR2 are SNHLY and FYNNEI. V was pared by 1 base and J by 9 bases, with 10 bases between. There are 13 residues in the CDR3. CDR3 coding DNA: TGTGCCAGCAGTGAAGATCTAGGCAGTGAGCAGTTCTTC. It translates to CASSEDLGSEQFF. The variable domain in full, with the rest retrieved from reference TRBV2 and TRBJ2-1, is EPEVTQTPSHQVTQMGQEVILRCVPISNHLYFYWYRQILGQKVEFLVSFYNNEISEKSEIFDDQFSVERPDGSNFTLKIRSTKLEDSAMYFCASSEDLGSEQFFGPGTRLTVL.

This clonotype was observed at least ten times. The chain links TRBV15 to TRBJ2-3; no clear D. V lost 0 bases, J lost 11 bases, and 6 bases lay in between. Germline V gives CDR1 LNHNV, CDR2 YYDKDF (reference sequence). This CDR3 has 11 residues. The CDR3 bases are TGTGCCACCAGCAGAGACCAGCGGCAGTATTTT. Translating gives CATSRDQRQYF. Using reference TRBV15 and TRBJ2-3 for the parts outside the CDR3, the full variable domain is DAMVIQNPRYQVTQFGKPVTLSCSQTLNHNVMYWYQQKSSQAPKLLFHYYDKDFNNEADTPDNFQSRRPNTSFCFLDIRSPGLGDTAMYLCATSRDQRQYFGPGTRLTVL.

This clonotype showed up many times. The rearrangement uses TRBV10-1 and TRBJ2-6; 7 nucleotides agree with TRBD1. The germline V gene encodes CDR1 WNHNN and CDR2 SYGVQD (reference sequence). With 8 bases clipped from V and 0 bases from J, the junction kept 10 bases outside the gene matches. The CDR3 consists of 17 residues. The CDR3 DNA reads TGCGCCAGCGCCTACTTGGACAGGCTCTCTGGGGCCAACGTCCTGACTTTC. Its protein is CASAYLDRLSGANVLTF.

DNA for the CDR3: TGTGCCAGCAGCTTAAACGTTGGGATGGGAACTGAAGCTTTCTTT. This translates into CASSLNVGMGTEAFF. J is TRBJ1-1 and V is TRBV7-2; D not resolved. From germline, CDR1 is SGHTA and CDR2 FQGNSA. CDR3 length: 15 residues. The V end was cut by 2 bases, the J end by 5 bases, with 15 bases between.